Below are 8 T cell receptor beta chains sequenced from a single sample in a study of T cells after yellow fever vaccination. TCRdb reanalysed the 5' RACE reads using MiXCR and keeps one entry per CDR3 protein. The sample lists some 300,000 distinct CDR3 sequences; under 9% were seen once. The input for sequencing was CD4+ T cells sorted from PBMCs, taken 5 days after the yellow fever booster vaccination. The receptors shown here come from a man younger than 35 who received the YFV17D yellow fever vaccine.

V and J are TRBV20-1 and TRBJ2-3, with TRBD1 as a possible D gene (7 bases). V gave up 0 bases and J gave up 5 bases, with 12 bases separating them. CDR1 and CDR2 (germline): DFQATT, SNEGSKA (reference sequence). This CDR3 has 14 residues. The CDR3 DNA reads as TGCAGTGCTAGAGATCAGGGGGGCGGAGATACGCAGTATTTT. Its protein product is CSARDQGGGDTQYF.

At least ten counts were recorded for this clonotype. The V gene is TRBV20-1, the J gene TRBJ2-2, with 8 bases aligning to TRBD1. Per the germline V gene, CDR1 is DFQATT and CDR2 is SNEGSKA (reference sequence). CDR3 length: 17 amino acids. Trimming cost V 0 bases and J 5 bases; bases outside gene matches: 11. CDR3 loop: CSARDARGRAGTGELFF. The CDR3 region has the DNA TGCAGTGCTAGAGATGCCAGGGGGCGGGCAGGGACCGGGGAGCTGTTTTTT.

This clonotype has just a few counts. The chain recombines TRBV20-1 with TRBJ2-1, with 9 bases identical to TRBD1. This CDR3 is built from 11 residues. V shed 5 bases, J shed 8 bases, and the junction held 1 base outside the gene matches. Germline lookup yields CDR1 DFQATT and CDR2 SNEGSKA (reference sequence). CDR3 loop: CSAWDRDEQFF. The CDR3 nucleotides read TGCAGTGCTTGGGACAGGGATGAGCAGTTCTTC.

The J gene is TRBJ2-5, the V gene TRBV20-1; D is uncertain. There are 12 residues in the CDR3. V lost 2 bases and J 2 bases, leaving 6 bases between the germline ends. Germline V gene data show CDR1 as DFQATT and CDR2 as SNEGSKA (reference sequence). CDR3 in DNA: TGCAGTGCTAGACCAGGACAAGAGACCCAGTACTTC. This gives the protein CSARPGQETQYF.

This clonotype was found a few times. The chain joins TRBV4-1 to TRBJ2-3; D perhaps matches TRBD2 (7 bases). The CDR3 loop spans 18 amino acids. Per the germline V gene, CDR1 is MGHRA and CDR2 is YSYEKL. Deletions cut 3 bases from V and 4 bases from J, with 23 bases between. The DNA for the CDR3 is TGCGCCAGCAGCCACCTGGGGGGGGGCGCAGGGTCCCCAGATACGCAGTATTTT. Its protein product is CASSHLGGGAGSPDTQYF.

This clonotype was recorded many times. V is TRBV20-1 and J is TRBJ2-7; TRBD2 aligns across 9 bases. The germline V gene has CDR1 DFQATT and CDR2 SNEGSKA (reference sequence). The V segment lost 6 bases and the J segment 0 bases; nucleotides outside the gene matches: 6. The CDR3 runs to 14 residues. The CDR3 DNA follows: TGCAGTGCGGTAACTAGCGGGTCCTCCTACGAGCAGTACTTC. It codes for CSAVTSGSSYEQYF.

This clonotype occurred many times. This chain uses TRBV6-5 with TRBJ1-2, with D maybe TRBD1 (6 bases). V lost 2 bases, J lost 4 bases, and 8 bases lay in between. Germline CDR1 is MNHEY and CDR2 is SVGAGI. The CDR3 totals 13 residues. CDR3 nucleotides: TGTGCCAGCAGTTACCACAGGGCCTATGGCTACACCTTC. Translated, it gives CASSYHRAYGYTF.

This clonotype was seen a handful of times. The chain joins TRBV5-1 to TRBJ2-3; D remains unclear. Looked up from germline, CDR1 is SGHRS and CDR2 is YFSETQ. This CDR3 has 15 residues. Trimming pared 1 base from V and 4 bases from J, leaving 13 bases between. The CDR3 loop reads CASSLTLGRADTQYF. The CDR3 DNA follows: TGCGCCAGCAGCTTGACCTTAGGGCGCGCAGATACGCAGTATTTT.